This T cell receptor beta chain was profiled in a study of blood T cells in healthy people across ages. A second PCR, run for 7 to 11 cycles, used a sample-barcoded 5' primer plus a J-beta primer mix. Per sample, CDR3-containing paired-end reads numbered at least 2.5 million. TCRdb reprocessed the 5' RACE reads with MiXCR, giving one entry per CDR3 protein. There are 730,000 or so distinct CDR3 sequences in the sample; roughly 43% occur only once, and roughly 19% lies in the top ten. The study, taken as a whole, reports: While age rose, TCR beta diversity per million T cells dropped in a roughly linear way.

The germline V gene encodes CDR1 DFQATT and CDR2 SNEGSKA (reference sequence). CDR3 length equals 13 residues. J gave up 5 bases and V 4 bases, and 5 bases lay outside the gene matches. This clonotype was seen a few times. Its antigen is undetermined. The chain combines TRBV20-1 with TRBJ2-5; 9 bases are shared with TRBD1. The specimen sequenced was blood. This receptor was obtained from a woman aged 55-70 years in good health. The CDR3 DNA follows: TGCAGTGCTACCGGGACAGGGAAGGAGACCCAGTACTTC. Translated: CSATGTGKETQYF.